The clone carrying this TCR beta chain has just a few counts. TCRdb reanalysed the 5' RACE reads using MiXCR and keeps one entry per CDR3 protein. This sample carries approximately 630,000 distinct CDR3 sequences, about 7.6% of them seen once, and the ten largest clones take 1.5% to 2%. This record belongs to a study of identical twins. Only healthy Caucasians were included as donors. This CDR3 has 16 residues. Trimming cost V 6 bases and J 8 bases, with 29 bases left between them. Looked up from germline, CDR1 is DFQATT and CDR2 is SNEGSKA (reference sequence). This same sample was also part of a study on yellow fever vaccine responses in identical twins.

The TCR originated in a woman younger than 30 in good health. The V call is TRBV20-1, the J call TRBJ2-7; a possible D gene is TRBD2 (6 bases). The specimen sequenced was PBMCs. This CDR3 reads CSAPTPRAPEGGKQYF. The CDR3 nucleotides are TGCAGTGCACCGACCCCGCGGGCACCGGAGGGAGGAAAGCAGTACTTC.